Shown below are 14 T cell receptor beta chains from a single sample sequenced in a study of cytomegalovirus exposure and HLA in healthy donors (dated by TCRdb to the late 2010s). Library construction relied on the immunoSEQ multiplex PCR assay. A mixture of 60 forward primers for TCR Vbeta segments and 13 reverse primers for TCR Jbeta segments was used in the multiplex PCR. The table was pulled from immuneACCESS by TCRdb, which kept in-frame rearrangements only. Such tables lose some clones; where checked, under half of the loss comes from unresolved V genes, and the rest has no known cause. This sample gives fewer than 250,000 clones in total; around 80% of them show up just once. The biggest ten clones account for about 3% of the sample. The sample consisted of PBMCs. Every receptor here comes from a young man in good health and CMV-seronegative.

This clone was seen just once. The CDR3 loop reads CASRRDRGRADTQYF. Written as DNA, the CDR3 is TGTGCCAGCAGGCGGGACAGGGGGCGAGCAGATACGCAGTATTTT. The chain uses TRBV28 and TRBJ2-3, with TRBD1 matching over 12 bases. Germline V CDR1 and CDR2: MDHEN, SYDVKM. V was clipped by 6 bases and J by 4 bases; unmatched bases: 5. The CDR3 extends over 15 amino acids.

This clone was found a few times. This chain connects TRBV19 to TRBJ2-4; possibly TRBD2 for D (7 bases). Germline V gives CDR1 LNHDA, CDR2 SQIVND (reference sequence). The germline V and J ends were trimmed by 5 bases and 9 bases, with 17 bases remaining between them. The CDR3 is made up of 14 amino acids. The CDR3 sequence is CASSVGGEVGIQYF. The CDR3 DNA reads as TGTGCCAGTAGTGTAGGGGGGGAAGTAGGCATTCAGTACTTC.

The rearrangement joins TRBV5-1 to TRBJ1-2; weak D call: TRBD1 (6 bases). The ends were cut back, 1 base at V and 8 bases at J, with 15 bases in the middle. The CDR3 has 14 amino acids. Germline CDR1 and CDR2: SGHRS and YFSETQ. The CDR3 DNA is TGCGCCAGCAGCTTGTCCAGGGGCAGTAGCGGCTACACCTTC. Encoded protein: CASSLSRGSSGYTF.

The sample holds a few counts of this clone. The chain employs TRBV4-2 and TRBJ2-3, with 10 positions matching TRBD2. CDR1 and CDR2 (germline): LGHNA, YNFKEQ. The trim removed 1 base at V and 4 bases at J, leaving 5 bases unmatched. This CDR3 has 16 residues. For the CDR3, the DNA is TGTGCCAGCAGCCAAGGTAGCGGGGGGCCTCCAGATACGCAGTATTTT. Translation gives CASSQGSGGPPDTQYF.

CDR3 region: CASRRTPYEQYF. In nucleotides, the CDR3 is TGTGCCAGCAGACGGACTCCATACGAGCAGTACTTC. The V gene is TRBV6-6, the J gene TRBJ2-7; possible D gene TRBD2, 5 bases. This CDR3 contains 12 residues. V was trimmed by 6 bases and J by 4 bases, leaving 10 bases between them. The germline V gene has CDR1 MNHNY and CDR2 SVGAGI (reference sequence).

The rearrangement links TRBV7-2 to TRBJ2-7, with D tentatively TRBD1 (5 bases). The CDR3 runs to 14 residues. Germline values: CDR1 SGHTA, CDR2 FQGNSA. V lost 2 bases, J lost 2 bases, and 10 bases lay in between. The CDR3 loop reads CASSLFAGTYEQYF. In nucleotides, the CDR3 is TGTGCCAGCAGCTTATTTGCAGGGACCTACGAGCAGTACTTC.

V and J are TRBV28 and TRBJ2-3; D unclear. This CDR3 contains 13 residues. The V end lost 8 bases, the J end lost 0 bases, and 9 bases lay between the germline ends. The V gene's germline CDR1 is MDHEN and CDR2 SYDVKM. Here the CDR3 reads CASALTSTDTQYF. The CDR3 DNA reads TGTGCCAGCGCACTGACTAGCACAGATACGCAGTATTTT.

The V gene is TRBV11-2, the J gene TRBJ2-3; D may be TRBD2 (6 bases). The CDR3 consists of 13 residues. V was clipped by 6 bases and J by 3 bases, with 10 bases between them. CDR1 SGHAT and CDR2 FQNNGV come from the germline V gene. The CDR3 loop reads CASRVRETDTQYF. The CDR3 nucleotides read TGTGCCAGCAGAGTACGGGAGACAGATACGCAGTATTTT.

The chain employs TRBV7-3 and TRBJ2-2; possibly TRBD1 for D (6 bases). Germline V lookup: CDR1 SGHTA, CDR2 FQGTGA. The CDR3 totals 13 residues. The V end was cut by 5 bases, the J end by 5 bases, with 9 bases between. CDR3 sequence reads: CASSADRTGELFF. CDR3 DNA: TGTGCCAGCAGCGCTGACAGGACCGGGGAGCTGTTTTTT.

The J gene is TRBJ1-2, the V gene TRBV28; 10 nucleotides line up with TRBD1. The CDR3 runs 17 residues. V was clipped by 6 bases and J by 0 bases; unmatched bases: 10. CDR1 is MDHEN and CDR2 is SYDVKM in the germline V gene. The DNA for the CDR3 is TGTGCCAGCAGGACAGGGGGCGGCGGTATGACTAACTATGGCTACACCTTC. The encoded protein is CASRTGGGGMTNYGYTF.

The chain joins TRBV27 to TRBJ2-1, with a weak D call TRBD1 (6 bases). Trimming took off 4 bases at V and 0 bases at J, with 10 bases between the two ends. CDR3 size: 15 residues. CDR1 is MNHEY, CDR2 SMNVEV, per germline (reference sequence). CDR3 in amino acids: CASSSTGSSYNEQFF. CDR3 DNA sequence: TGTGCCAGCAGTTCGACAGGCAGCTCCTACAATGAGCAGTTCTTC.

This clone appeared a single time. This chain links TRBV10-1 with TRBJ1-1; TRBD1 matches 7 bases. Germline CDR1 WNHNN, CDR2 SYGVQD (reference sequence). The ends lost 6 bases at V and 7 bases at J; junction bases unmatched: 8. This CDR3 region has 13 residues. CDR3 bases: TGCGCCAGCAGGGCAACAGGGGCGAGTGAAGCTTTCTTT. It yields the protein CASRATGASEAFF.

V is TRBV2 and J is TRBJ1-3, with TRBD1 as a possible D gene (6 bases). V lost 6 bases and J 0 bases, leaving 12 bases between the germline ends. There are 15 residues in the CDR3. Germline V gene lookup returns CDR1 SNHLY and CDR2 FYNNEI. The CDR3 region is CASRLDRSSGNTIYF. The CDR3, as DNA: TGTGCCAGCAGGTTAGACAGGAGCTCTGGAAACACCATATATTTT.

The rearrangement links TRBV5-1 to TRBJ2-3; 9 positions agree with TRBD2. The V segment lost 0 bases and the J segment 3 bases; nucleotides outside the gene matches: 5. Per germline, CDR1 SGHRS and CDR2 YFSETQ. This CDR3 comprises 16 residues. CDR3 in amino acids: CASSLGLAGVTDTQYF. In DNA form, the CDR3 reads TGCGCCAGCAGCTTGGGATTAGCGGGGGTAACAGATACGCAGTATTTT.